Each of the 31 T cell receptor beta chains below was sequenced from the same sample in a study of T cell clonotyping in hematopoietic cell transplantation. Using immunoSEQ multiplex PCR, the repertoire was profiled, and TCRdb retains in-frame clones only, with some absent. Here the sample spans under 20,000 clones, around 86% being singletons. Specified time point: recipient sample about 28 days before transplant, after cytoreduction. The material sequenced was peripheral blood mononuclear cells, taken before stem cell transplant. These TCRs come from a middle-aged man with acute myeloid leukemia. Some clones in this sample may be carry-over from other donors' samples.

The DNA of the CDR3 is TGTGCCAGCGGTGACCGGGACAGGCGCCTTTTTAGCAATCAGCCCCAGCATTTT. Translation gives CASGDRDRRLFSNQPQHF. The V and J genes are TRBV28 and TRBJ1-5, with 8 bases lining up with TRBD1. This CDR3 region has 18 residues. With 8 bases clipped from V and 0 bases from J, the junction kept 15 bases outside the gene matches. Germline assignment: CDR1 MDHEN and CDR2 SYDVKM. Based on the CDR3 plus reference TRBV28 and TRBJ1-5, the full variable domain is DVKVTQSSRYLVKRTGEKVFLECVQDMDHENMFWYRQDPGLGLRLIYFSYDVKMKEKGDIPEGYSVSREKKERFSLILESASTNQTSMYLCASGDRDRRLFSNQPQHFGDGTRLSIL.

The gene calls are TRBV28 and TRBJ1-1; TRBD1 is a possible D gene (5 bases). Germline V gene lookup returns CDR1 MDHEN and CDR2 SYDVKM. The CDR3 is made up of 12 amino acids. V gave up 5 bases and J gave up 7 bases, with 11 bases separating them. The CDR3 spells CASSPPGGEAFF. CDR3 DNA sequence: TGTGCCAGCAGTCCGCCCGGGGGTGAAGCTTTCTTT.

J is TRBJ2-7 and V is TRBV7-2, with a possible D match to TRBD2 (5 bases). Germline loops: CDR1 SGHTA, CDR2 FQGNSA. V dropped 0 bases and J dropped 6 bases, with 9 bases sitting between them. The CDR3 is 13 amino acids. CDR3 loop: CASSLARVSEQYF. The CDR3 coding sequence is TGTGCCAGCAGCTTAGCGCGGGTATCCGAGCAGTACTTC.

V is TRBV30 and J is TRBJ1-5; 7 bases match TRBD1. CDR1 is GTSNPN and CDR2 is SVGIG in the germline V gene (reference sequence). The J segment lost 3 bases and the V segment lost 0 bases, leaving 2 bases of the junction unmatched. The CDR3 has 14 residues. CDR3 nucleotide sequence: TGTGCCTGGAGTGTAGGACAGGTCAATCAGCCCCAGCATTTT. The encoded protein is CAWSVGQVNQPQHF.

The rearrangement joins TRBV19 to TRBJ2-7, with 11 nucleotides matching TRBD2. V lost 6 bases and J lost 4; bases outside the gene matches: 8. In germline, CDR1 is LNHDA, CDR2 SQIVND (reference sequence). The CDR3 consists of 15 residues. CDR3 nucleotide sequence: TGTGCCAGTAGCCTAGCGGGGGGCCCCCGATACGAGCAGTACTTC. It specifies CASSLAGGPRYEQYF.

CDR3 coding DNA: TGTGCCAGCAGCTCTACCCCAGGGGGAAATTCCTACGAGCAGTACTTC. Its translation is CASSSTPGGNSYEQYF. This chain uses TRBV13 with TRBJ2-7, with 7 bases identical to TRBD1. The CDR3 consists of 16 residues. CDR1 and CDR2 from the germline V gene are PRHDT and FYEKMQ (reference sequence). Trimming removed 4 bases from V and 1 base from J; junction bases left unmatched: 10. Full variable domain (outside the CDR3, taken from reference TRBV13 and TRBJ2-7): AAGVIQSPRHLIKEKRETATLKCYPIPRHDTVYWYQQGPGQDPQFLISFYEKMQSDKGSIPDRFSAQQFSDYHSELNMSSLELGDSALYFCASSSTPGGNSYEQYFGPGTRLTVT.

The rearrangement joins TRBV5-6 to TRBJ2-1; D is unclear. The V end was cut by 2 bases, the J end by 6 bases, with 12 bases between. CDR3 size: 14 residues. Germline loops: CDR1 SGHDT, CDR2 YYEEEE. CDR3 nucleotides: TGTGCCAGCAGCTTACCACCGCCAGCCAATGAGCAGTTCTTC. Residues: CASSLPPPANEQFF.

In DNA, the CDR3 is TGTGCCAGCAGTGGGGAAGGCGCACCCCTCCACTTT. This translates into CASSGEGAPLHF. The V gene is TRBV2, the J gene TRBJ1-6; D gene ambiguous. This CDR3 region has 12 residues. The germline gives CDR1 SNHLY, CDR2 FYNNEI. The V and J ends lost 4 bases and 11 bases respectively, with 9 bases between them.

This chain joins TRBV28 and TRBJ1-2, with unresolved D. V was clipped by 2 bases and J by 4 bases, with 8 bases between them. The V gene's germline CDR1 is MDHEN and CDR2 SYDVKM. The CDR3 totals 13 residues. The CDR3 bases are TGTGCCAGCAGTTTAACAGTCTCCTATGGCTACACCTTC. As protein: CASSLTVSYGYTF.

A single count supports this clone. This rearrangement joins TRBV5-4 to TRBJ1-2, with 11 bases fitting TRBD1. Germline CDR1 is SGHNT and CDR2 is YYREEE (reference sequence). The V and J ends lost 3 bases and 8 bases, in that order; junction bases with no gene match: 3. This CDR3 contains 13 residues. CDR3 sequence (DNA): TGTGCCAGCAGCTATCGGACAGGGGGCGGCTACACCTTC. This gives the protein CASSYRTGGGYTF.

The chain couples TRBV7-3 to TRBJ1-2, with 7 bases identical to TRBD1. Germline CDR1 is SGHTA and CDR2 is FQGTGA. CDR3 length: 18 amino acids. V trimming: 1 base; J trimming: 4 bases; junction bases outside the gene matches: 15. CDR3 loop: CASSLSLGRARGGYGYTF. CDR3 in DNA: TGTGCCAGCAGCTTAAGTTTGGGTCGGGCCAGGGGGGGCTATGGCTACACCTTC.

The V gene is TRBV10-3, the J gene TRBJ2-7; TRBD2 matches at 8 bases. V gave up 11 bases and J gave up 0 bases; unmatched junction bases: 9. Germline V gives CDR1 ENHRY, CDR2 SYGVKD. This CDR3 contains 14 residues. CDR3 residues: CAARGGVLSYEQYF. Written as DNA, the CDR3 is TGTGCCGCCCGGGGGGGGGTCCTCTCCTACGAGCAGTACTTC.

This chain joins TRBV9 and TRBJ2-1, with 8 bases that match TRBD2. After removal of 2 bases from V and 5 bases from J, the junction contained 9 bases not matched to a gene. CDR3 length equals 16 residues. The germline CDR1 and CDR2 sequences are SGDLS and YYNGEE. The CDR3 DNA sequence: TGTGCCAGCAGCGTTACTAGCGGCCCCAGGAACAATGAGCAGTTCTTC. Translated, it gives CASSVTSGPRNNEQFF.

Turning to this clone: Other DNA sequences in the same sample also yield this CDR3. This sequence joins TRBV15 and TRBJ1-1, with unresolved D. V was shortened by 0 bases and J by 3 bases, with 5 bases between the two germline ends. From germline, CDR1 is LNHNV and CDR2 YYDKDF (reference sequence). The CDR3 extends over 13 amino acids. The CDR3 sequence is CATSREVDTEAFF. In DNA form, the CDR3 reads TGTGCCACCAGCAGAGAGGTAGACACTGAAGCTTTCTTT.

The chain joins TRBV5-6 to TRBJ2-7, with D perhaps being TRBD1 or TRBD2 (5 bases each). Germline assignment: CDR1 SGHDT and CDR2 YYEEEE. Trimming left V 0 bases short and J 4 bases short, with 11 bases between. The CDR3 sequence is 14 residues long. DNA of the CDR3: TGTGCCAGCAGCTTGGGAGGGGATGGGTACGAGCAGTACTTC. As protein: CASSLGGDGYEQYF.

The V and J genes are TRBV19 and TRBJ1-5; TRBD1 matches at 8 bases. The CDR3 has 15 residues. J was trimmed by 3 bases and V by 6 bases; bases with no gene match: 7. Germline assignment: CDR1 LNHDA and CDR2 SQIVND (reference sequence). Written as DNA, the CDR3 is TGTGCCAGTAGGACCTCGACAGGGGCCAATCAGCCCCAGCATTTT. Translation gives CASRTSTGANQPQHF.

The CDR3 sequence: CASRQTDYGYTF. The CDR3 DNA follows: TGTGCCAGCAGACAGACGGACTATGGCTACACCTTC. The chain joins TRBV28 to TRBJ1-2; D not resolved. The germline V and J ends were trimmed by 6 bases and 3 bases, with 8 bases remaining between them. The germline V gene has CDR1 MDHEN and CDR2 SYDVKM. This CDR3 has 12 amino acids.

A single count supports this clone. The CDR3, as DNA: TGTGCCAGTAGTAGGACAGAGGGGGGAGACACTGAAGCTTTCTTT. As protein: CASSRTEGGDTEAFF. The chain carries TRBV19 and TRBJ1-1; possible D gene TRBD1, 6 bases. The CDR3 has 15 residues. The germline gives CDR1 LNHDA, CDR2 SQIVND (reference sequence). The germline V and J ends were trimmed by 4 bases and 3 bases, with 15 bases remaining between them.

This clone was observed a single time. V is TRBV6-5 and J is TRBJ1-1, with 9 bases matching TRBD1. V shed 4 bases, J shed 5 bases, and the junction held 2 bases outside the gene matches. Germline V CDR1 and CDR2: MNHEY, SVGAGI. The CDR3 spans 13 residues. The CDR3 loop reads CASSSTGGTEAFF. In DNA form, the CDR3 reads TGTGCCAGCAGTTCGACAGGGGGAACTGAAGCTTTCTTT.

This clone has just a few counts. In DNA, the CDR3 is TGTGCCAGTAGTGTGGGGTATTTACCCCTCCACTTT. This translates into CASSVGYLPLHF. The chain employs TRBV19 and TRBJ1-6; D gene ambiguous. Germline CDR1 reads LNHDA; CDR2 reads SQIVND (reference sequence). This CDR3 has 12 amino acids. Trimming pared 5 bases from V and 12 bases from J, leaving 11 bases between.

The chain has TRBV4-1 and TRBJ2-7, with 9 bases fitting TRBD1. CDR3 size: 18 residues. Germline V gene sequence: CDR1 MGHRA, CDR2 YSYEKL. The V segment lost 3 bases and the J segment 2 bases; nucleotides outside the gene matches: 14. CDR3 residues: CASSHQIPGTGRTYEQYF. CDR3 sequence (DNA): TGCGCCAGCAGCCACCAGATTCCCGGGACAGGGAGAACCTACGAGCAGTACTTC.

This chain links TRBV5-6 with TRBJ1-1; unclear D gene. This CDR3 spans 15 amino acids. V dropped 4 bases and J dropped 3 bases, with 16 bases sitting between them. Germline loops: CDR1 SGHDT, CDR2 YYEEEE. CDR3: CASSGTEARDTEAFF. The CDR3 DNA reads as TGTGCCAGCAGCGGTACGGAAGCCAGAGACACTGAAGCTTTCTTT.

This rearrangement joins TRBV6-5 to TRBJ1-2; 7 nucleotides line up with TRBD1. Unmatched junction bases numbered 4, after V lost 3 bases and J lost 6 bases. CDR1 is MNHEY and CDR2 is SVGAGI in the germline V gene. CDR3 size: 13 residues. CDR3 in DNA: TGTGCCAGCAGTTATACAGGGGAGGATGGCTACACCTTC. Amino acids: CASSYTGEDGYTF.

This clone was counted a single time. The chain is built from TRBV7-6 and TRBJ1-2, with 9 bases that match TRBD1. This CDR3 region has 15 residues. Germline V CDR1 and CDR2: SGHVS, FNYEAQ. V trimming: 5 bases; J trimming: 3 bases; junction bases outside the gene matches: 7. The CDR3 spells CASSATGGSDYGYTF. The CDR3 DNA sequence: TGTGCCAGCAGCGCTACAGGGGGCTCAGACTATGGCTACACCTTC.

The V and J genes are TRBV4-2 and TRBJ1-4, with D maybe TRBD1 (5 bases). The germline V gene encodes CDR1 LGHNA and CDR2 YNFKEQ. The V and J ends lost 2 bases and 7 bases respectively, with 14 bases between them. The length of the CDR3 is 15 residues. CDR3 amino acids: CASSQTAGGGEKLFF. In DNA form, the CDR3 reads TGTGCCAGCAGCCAAACTGCTGGGGGAGGTGAAAAACTGTTTTTT.

The gene calls are TRBV10-3 and TRBJ2-7, with D perhaps matching TRBD2 (5 bases). Per the germline V gene, CDR1 is ENHRY and CDR2 is SYGVKD. V was pared by 1 base and J by 1 base, with 14 bases between. The CDR3 is 16 residues long. The CDR3: CAISEYIGRRSYEQYF. CDR3 bases: TGTGCCATCAGTGAGTACATAGGACGGAGGTCCTACGAGCAGTACTTC.

The chain recombines TRBV6-5 with TRBJ1-1; D remains unclear. Germline-derived CDR1 and CDR2 are MNHEY and SVGAGI. The CDR3 sequence is 14 residues long. V dropped 2 bases and J dropped 0 bases, with 7 bases sitting between them. The CDR3: CASSYGSLNTEAFF. CDR3 nucleotide sequence: TGTGCCAGCAGTTACGGCAGCTTGAACACTGAAGCTTTCTTT.

The rearrangement links TRBV7-9 to TRBJ2-5, with D unresolved. The CDR3 has 11 residues. Trimming took off 2 bases at V and 7 bases at J, with 5 bases between the two ends. Germline CDR1 SEHNR, CDR2 FQNEAQ (reference sequence). DNA for the CDR3: TGTGCCAGCAGCTTAAAAGGGACCCAGTACTTC. Translated: CASSLKGTQYF.

V and J are TRBV5-6 and TRBJ2-2; D not certain. Trimming pared 1 base from V and 9 bases from J, leaving 4 bases between. This CDR3 has 11 amino acids. The germline CDR1 and CDR2 sequences are SGHDT and YYEEEE. Written as DNA, the CDR3 is TGTGCCAGCAGCTTGCTTCGGGAGCTGTTTTTT. This encodes CASSLLRELFF.

In DNA form, the CDR3 reads TGTGCCAGCAGCGTAGCTGGGACAGGGGTCGATGAGCAGTTCTTC. Translated, it gives CASSVAGTGVDEQFF. The rearrangement joins TRBV9 to TRBJ2-1; 10 positions match TRBD1. Trimming cost V 0 bases and J 8 bases; bases outside gene matches: 5. This CDR3 is 15 amino acids long. Looked up from germline, CDR1 is SGDLS and CDR2 is YYNGEE. Using reference TRBV9 and TRBJ2-1 for the parts outside the CDR3, the full variable domain is DSGVTQTPKHLITATGQRVTLRCSPRSGDLSVYWYQQSLDQGLQFLIQYYNGEERAKGNILERFSAQQFPDLHSELNLSSLELGDSALYFCASSVAGTGVDEQFFGPGTRLTVL.

This chain uses TRBV4-2 with TRBJ1-3; 7 bases line up with TRBD1. CDR1 is LGHNA and CDR2 is YNFKEQ in the germline V gene. The CDR3 spans 14 residues. With 4 bases clipped from V and 1 base from J, the junction kept 1 base outside the gene matches. The CDR3 loop is CASSPTGSGNTIYF. CDR3 sequence (DNA): TGTGCCAGCAGCCCGACAGGGTCTGGAAACACCATATATTTT.